This T cell receptor beta chain is drawn from a study of regulatory T cells in long-lasting Graves disease. iRepertoire HTBI primers and Arm-PCR of CDR3 regions built TCR beta libraries. TCRdb used MiXCR to reprocess the multiplex PCR reads, holding one entry per CDR3 protein. The data show about 470,000 distinct CDR3 sequences, about a fifth seen once. Whole-study findings and limits: Relative to newly diagnosed Graves' patients, persistent ones had lower TCR diversity.

This clonotype was seen a few times. Its cognate antigen is unknown. The time point here: persistent/refractory GD, antithyroid drugs over 5 years with positive TRAb. PBMCs provided the RNA from which the TCR library was made. The CDR3 contains 17 residues. Germline-derived CDR1 and CDR2 are MNHNS and SASEGT. V was pared by 6 bases and J by 4 bases, with 21 bases between. Sequencing was performed on peripheral blood mononuclear cells (PBMCs), taken when the disease was refractory, from a patient treated with antithyroid drugs. This clonotype was obtained from a female donor with Graves disease. The V and J genes are TRBV6-1 and TRBJ2-2, with D maybe TRBD2 (5 bases). The CDR3 spells CASSPKRRPRGTGELFF. DNA for the CDR3: TGTGCCAGCAGCCCCAAGAGGCGCCCTCGGGGCACCGGGGAGCTGTTTTTT.